A single sample is the source of the 15 T cell receptor beta chains below, sequenced in a study of blood T cell repertoires in COVID-19. Using immunoSEQ multiplex PCR, the repertoire was profiled, and TCRdb retains in-frame clones only, with some absent. The data contain around 250,000 clones, around 80% of them singletons. The sample consisted of peripheral blood. These receptors originate from a woman older than 75 with acute or convalescent COVID-19.

This clone was recorded once. V gene TRBV7-2 combines with J gene TRBJ2-7; 8 bases match TRBD2. The germline CDR1 and CDR2 sequences are SGHTA and FQGNSA. V gave up 3 bases and J gave up 1 base; unmatched junction bases: 5. The CDR3 sequence is 15 residues long. CDR3 residues: CASSFVGTSSYEQYF. CDR3 bases: TGTGCCAGCAGCTTTGTTGGGACTAGTTCCTACGAGCAGTACTTC. Supplemented by reference TRBV7-2 and TRBJ2-7, the full variable domain reads GAGVSQSPSNKVTEKGKDVELRCDPISGHTALYWYRQSLGQGLEFLIYFQGNSAPDKSGLPSDRFSAERTGGSVSTLTIQRTQQEDSAVYLCASSFVGTSSYEQYFGPGTRLTVT.

V gene TRBV6-5 combines with J gene TRBJ2-5; D possibly corresponds to TRBD2 (5 bases). This CDR3 region has 10 residues. Looked up from germline, CDR1 is MNHEY and CDR2 is SVGAGI. The germline V and J ends were trimmed by 8 bases and 6 bases, with 7 bases remaining between them. The CDR3 protein is CASGGQTQYF. The CDR3 DNA sequence: TGTGCCAGCGGAGGCCAGACCCAGTACTTC.

The chain recombines TRBV5-1 with TRBJ2-5; D may be TRBD2 (5 bases). Trimming removed 4 bases from V and 5 bases from J, with 15 bases in between. This CDR3 is built from 14 residues. CDR1 and CDR2 from the germline V gene are SGHRS and YFSETQ. CDR3 coding DNA: TGCGCCAGCAGCGTTTCCGGGGTGAGCGAGACCCAGTACTTC. Protein product: CASSVSGVSETQYF. Full variable domain (remainder filled in from reference TRBV5-1 and TRBJ2-5): KAGVTQTPRYLIKTRGQQVTLSCSPISGHRSVSWYQQTPGQGLQFLFEYFSETQRNKGNFPGRFSGRQFSNSRSEMNVSTLELGDSALYLCASSVSGVSETQYFGPGTRLLVL.

The chain employs TRBV7-8 and TRBJ1-6; the D is unclear. The CDR3 extends over 14 amino acids. Deletions cut 4 bases from V and 10 bases from J, with 14 bases between. Germline CDR1 reads SGHVS; CDR2 reads FQNEAQ. CDR3 amino acids: CASSSGVAGSPLHF. The CDR3 DNA sequence: TGTGCCAGCAGCTCGGGAGTTGCTGGGTCACCCCTCCACTTT.

The V gene is TRBV7-2, the J gene TRBJ2-7, with D perhaps matching TRBD2 (5 bases). V shed 3 bases and J shed 3 bases, with 9 bases lying between them. The germline gives CDR1 SGHTA, CDR2 FQGNSA. This CDR3 comprises 13 residues. CDR3 protein: CASSFQEVYEQYF. CDR3 sequence (DNA): TGTGCCAGCAGCTTTCAGGAGGTCTACGAGCAGTACTTC. Together with reference TRBV7-2 and TRBJ2-7, the CDR3 gives the full variable domain: GAGVSQSPSNKVTEKGKDVELRCDPISGHTALYWYRQSLGQGLEFLIYFQGNSAPDKSGLPSDRFSAERTGGSVSTLTIQRTQQEDSAVYLCASSFQEVYEQYFGPGTRLTVT.

A note on this clone: A read error may produce the germline difference seen at one junction end. DNA for the CDR3: TGTGCCAGCTCCCCACTCCCCCCTGGGGACAACTACGAGCAGTACTTC. Amino acids: CASSPLPPGDNYEQYF. The chain uses TRBV18 and TRBJ2-7; TRBD1 is a possible D gene (6 bases). This CDR3 has 16 amino acids. CDR1 is KGHSH and CDR2 is LQKENI in the germline V gene.

The V and J genes are TRBV9 and TRBJ1-2; 10 nucleotides agree with TRBD1. CDR3 length: 14 amino acids. V lost 8 bases and J lost 2; bases outside the gene matches: 6. CDR1 and CDR2 from the germline V gene are SGDLS and YYNGEE. The CDR3 DNA reads TGTGCCAGTACTCCGGGACAGGGGAACTATGGCTACACCTTC. Translated: CASTPGQGNYGYTF.

The genes are TRBV7-2 and TRBJ2-2, with 9 bases that match TRBD1. CDR3 size: 15 residues. Germline CDR1 and CDR2: SGHTA and FQGNSA. V was clipped by 5 bases and J by 0 bases; unmatched bases: 1. In DNA form, the CDR3 reads TGTGCCAGCAGCCGGGACAGGGCGAACACCGGGGAGCTGTTTTTT. Protein product: CASSRDRANTGELFF.

This chain uses TRBV5-1 with TRBJ1-4; 9 bases agree with TRBD1. This CDR3 has 16 residues. Looked up from germline, CDR1 is SGHRS and CDR2 is YFSETQ. Germline trimming cut 4 bases from V and 5 bases from J; bases unmatched to any gene: 9. As DNA, the CDR3 is TGCGCCAGCAGCCTTGATTACAGGGGGCTCAATGAAAAACTGTTTTTT. It specifies CASSLDYRGLNEKLFF.

This clone was observed a handful of times. The genes are TRBV27 and TRBJ2-1; no reliable D call. Germline CDR1 MNHEY, CDR2 SMNVEV (reference sequence). The CDR3 spans 16 residues. V was clipped by 3 bases and J by 6 bases, with 18 bases between them. The CDR3 region has the DNA TGTGCCAGCAGTTTCTGGCGTAGCCCGACTCCCAATGAGCAGTTCTTC. This sequence encodes CASSFWRSPTPNEQFF.

The genes are TRBV18 and TRBJ2-7; 9 positions agree with TRBD1. V gave up 4 bases and J gave up 3 bases; unmatched junction bases: 1. In germline, CDR1 is KGHSH, CDR2 LQKENI. The CDR3 is 13 amino acids. CDR3 residues: CASSLGQGYEQYF. DNA for the CDR3: TGTGCCAGCTCACTGGGACAGGGCTACGAGCAGTACTTC.

The V gene is TRBV6-2 or TRBV6-3, the J gene TRBJ1-2, with 7 bases identical to TRBD1. The CDR3 runs to 14 residues. Germline V gene sequence: CDR1 MNHEY, CDR2 SVGEGT. Trimming took 4 bases from V and 4 from J; bases not matched to a gene: 6. CDR3 protein: CASSSTTGSYGYTF. CDR3 nucleotide sequence: TGTGCCAGCAGTTCCACGACAGGGTCCTATGGCTACACCTTC.

This chain connects TRBV5-6 to TRBJ2-5; 10 positions match TRBD2. The CDR3 contains 14 residues. With V trimmed by 2 bases and J by 4 bases, 2 bases remained unmatched. From germline, CDR1 is SGHDT and CDR2 YYEEEE. CDR3 sequence (DNA): TGTGCCAGCAGCTTAGCGGGAGGGGGAGAGACCCAGTACTTC. Amino acids: CASSLAGGGETQYF.

This chain uses TRBV10-2 with TRBJ1-6, with 8 positions matching TRBD1. The germline V gene has CDR1 WSHSY and CDR2 SAAADI. Trimming took 6 bases from V and 5 from J; bases not matched to a gene: 3. CDR3 length equals 14 residues. This chain's CDR3 is CASSETGDNSPLHF. The CDR3 DNA reads TGCGCCAGCAGCGAGACAGGGGATAATTCACCCCTCCACTTT.

The chain has TRBV7-9 and TRBJ2-2; possibly TRBD2 for D (5 bases). The CDR3 is made up of 13 amino acids. Trimming shortened V by 11 bases and J by 7 bases, and 17 bases separated the two germline ends. Germline values: CDR1 SEHNR, CDR2 FQNEAQ (reference sequence). CDR3 protein: CALDWGPFGELFF. The CDR3 DNA reads TGTGCCCTGGACTGGGGTCCGTTCGGGGAGCTGTTTTTT.